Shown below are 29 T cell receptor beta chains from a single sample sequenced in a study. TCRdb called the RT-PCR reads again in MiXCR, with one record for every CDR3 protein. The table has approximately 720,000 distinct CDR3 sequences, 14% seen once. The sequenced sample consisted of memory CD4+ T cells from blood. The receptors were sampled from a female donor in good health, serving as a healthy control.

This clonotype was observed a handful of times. The CDR3 nucleotides are TGCAGTGCTAGAGAGACAGGGGGCGCGGGCACTGAAGCTTTCTTT. Protein product: CSARETGGAGTEAFF. The rearrangement joins TRBV20-1 to TRBJ1-1, with 10 bases that match TRBD1. The CDR3 loop spans 15 amino acids. V shed 0 bases and J 4 bases; nucleotides not matched to a gene: 5. Germline CDR1 is DFQATT and CDR2 is SNEGSKA (reference sequence).

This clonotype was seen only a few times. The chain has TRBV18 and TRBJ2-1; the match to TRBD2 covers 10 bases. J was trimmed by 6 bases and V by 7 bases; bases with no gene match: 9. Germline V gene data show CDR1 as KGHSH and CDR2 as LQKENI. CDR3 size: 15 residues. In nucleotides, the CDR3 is TGTGCCAGCTACACGAGCCCTAGCGGGAGCAATGAGCAGTTCTTC. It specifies CASYTSPSGSNEQFF.

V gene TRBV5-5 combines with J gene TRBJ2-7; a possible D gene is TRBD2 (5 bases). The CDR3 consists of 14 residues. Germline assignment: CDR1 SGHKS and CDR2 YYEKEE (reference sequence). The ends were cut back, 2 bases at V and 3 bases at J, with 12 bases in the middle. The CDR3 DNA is TGTGCCAGCAGCTTCGCCGGGAACGACTACGAGCAGTACTTC. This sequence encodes CASSFAGNDYEQYF.

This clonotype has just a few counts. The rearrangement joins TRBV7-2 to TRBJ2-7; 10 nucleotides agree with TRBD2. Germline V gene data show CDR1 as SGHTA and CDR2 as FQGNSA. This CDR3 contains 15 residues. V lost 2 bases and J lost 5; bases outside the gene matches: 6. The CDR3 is CASSLSGTSVHEQYF. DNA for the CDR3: TGTGCCAGCAGCTTATCGGGGACTAGCGTTCACGAGCAGTACTTC. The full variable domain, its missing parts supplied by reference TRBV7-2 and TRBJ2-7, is GAGVSQSPSNKVTEKGKDVELRCDPISGHTALYWYRQSLGQGLEFLIYFQGNSAPDKSGLPSDRFSAERTGGSVSTLTIQRTQQEDSAVYLCASSLSGTSVHEQYFGPGTRLTVT.

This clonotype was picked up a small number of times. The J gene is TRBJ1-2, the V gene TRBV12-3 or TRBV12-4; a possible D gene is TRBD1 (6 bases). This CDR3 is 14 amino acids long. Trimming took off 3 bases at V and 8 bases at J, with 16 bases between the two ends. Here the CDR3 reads CASSFSGALGGYTF. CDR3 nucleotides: TGTGCCAGCAGTTTTTCGGGGGCGCTGGGCGGCTACACCTTC.

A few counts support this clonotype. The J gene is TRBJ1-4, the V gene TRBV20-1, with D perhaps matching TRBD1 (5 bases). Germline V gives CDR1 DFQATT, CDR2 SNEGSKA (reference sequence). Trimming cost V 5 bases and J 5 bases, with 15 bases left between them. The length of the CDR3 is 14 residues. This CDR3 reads CSAEPRDENEKLFF. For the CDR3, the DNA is TGCAGTGCTGAACCCCGGGACGAGAATGAAAAACTGTTTTTT.

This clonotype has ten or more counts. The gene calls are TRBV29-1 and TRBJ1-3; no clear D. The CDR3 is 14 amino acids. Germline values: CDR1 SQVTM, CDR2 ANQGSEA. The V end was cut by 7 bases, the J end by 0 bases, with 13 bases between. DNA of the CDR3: TGCAGCGGATTGGACGTGGACTCTGGAAACACCATATATTTT. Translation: CSGLDVDSGNTIYF. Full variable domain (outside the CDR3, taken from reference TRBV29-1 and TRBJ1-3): SAVISQKPSRDICQRGTSLTIQCQVDSQVTMMFWYRQQPGQSLTLIATANQGSEATYESGFVIDKFPISRPNLTFSTLTVSNMSPEDSSIYLCSGLDVDSGNTIYFGEGSWLTVV.

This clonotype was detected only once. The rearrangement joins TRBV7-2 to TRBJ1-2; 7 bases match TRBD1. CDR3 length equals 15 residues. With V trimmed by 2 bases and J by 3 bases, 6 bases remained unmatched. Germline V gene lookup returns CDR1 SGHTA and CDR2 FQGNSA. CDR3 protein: CASSLFKGAYYGYTF. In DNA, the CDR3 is TGTGCCAGCAGCTTATTCAAGGGGGCCTACTATGGCTACACCTTC.

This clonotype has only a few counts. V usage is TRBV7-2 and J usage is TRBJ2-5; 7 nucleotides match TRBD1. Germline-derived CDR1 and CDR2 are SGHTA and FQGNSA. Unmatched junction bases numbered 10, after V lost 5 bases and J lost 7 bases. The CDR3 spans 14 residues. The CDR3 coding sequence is TGTGCCAGCAGCGCCCGACAGGGTTTGGGGACCCAGTACTTC. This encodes CASSARQGLGTQYF.

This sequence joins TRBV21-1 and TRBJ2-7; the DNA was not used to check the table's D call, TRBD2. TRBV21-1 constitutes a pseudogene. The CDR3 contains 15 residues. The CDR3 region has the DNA TGTGCCAGCAGCAATCTTAGGGCCATACGCTACGAGCAGTACTTC. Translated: CASSNLRAIRYEQYF.

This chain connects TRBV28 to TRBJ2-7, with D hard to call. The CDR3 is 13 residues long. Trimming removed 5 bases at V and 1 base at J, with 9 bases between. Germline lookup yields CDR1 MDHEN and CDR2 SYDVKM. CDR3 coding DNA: TGTGCCAGCAGTGGGTGGGTATCCTACGAGCAGTACTTC. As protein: CASSGWVSYEQYF. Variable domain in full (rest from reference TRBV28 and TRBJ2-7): DVKVTQSSRYLVKRTGEKVFLECVQDMDHENMFWYRQDPGLGLRLIYFSYDVKMKEKGDIPEGYSVSREKKERFSLILESASTNQTSMYLCASSGWVSYEQYFGPGTRLTVT.

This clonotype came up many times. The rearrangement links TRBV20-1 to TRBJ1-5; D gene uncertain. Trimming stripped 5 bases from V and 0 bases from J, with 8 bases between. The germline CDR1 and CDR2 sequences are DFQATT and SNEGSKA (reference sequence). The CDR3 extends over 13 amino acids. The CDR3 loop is CSALGYSNQPQHF. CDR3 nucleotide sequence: TGCAGTGCTTTGGGGTATAGCAATCAGCCCCAGCATTTT.

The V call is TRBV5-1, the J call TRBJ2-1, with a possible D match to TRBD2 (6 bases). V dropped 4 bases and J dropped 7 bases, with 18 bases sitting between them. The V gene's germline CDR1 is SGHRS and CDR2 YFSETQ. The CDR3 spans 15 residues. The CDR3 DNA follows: TGCGCCAGCAGCCCCCGGGACTTCCTCCCGAATGAGCAGTTCTTC. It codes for CASSPRDFLPNEQFF.

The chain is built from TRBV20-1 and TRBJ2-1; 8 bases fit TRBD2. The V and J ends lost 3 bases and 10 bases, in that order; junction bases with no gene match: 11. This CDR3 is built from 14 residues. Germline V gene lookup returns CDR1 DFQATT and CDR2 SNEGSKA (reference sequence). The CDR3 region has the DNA TGCAGTGCTAGTTTTAGCGGGGCTCTTCGAGAGCAGTTCTTC. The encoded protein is CSASFSGALREQFF.

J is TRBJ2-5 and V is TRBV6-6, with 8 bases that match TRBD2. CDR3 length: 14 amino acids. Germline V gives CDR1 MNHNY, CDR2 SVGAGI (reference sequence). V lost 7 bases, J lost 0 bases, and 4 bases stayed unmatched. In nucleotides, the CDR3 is TGTGCCAGCACTAGCGGGCCGAACCAAGAGACCCAGTACTTC. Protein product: CASTSGPNQETQYF.

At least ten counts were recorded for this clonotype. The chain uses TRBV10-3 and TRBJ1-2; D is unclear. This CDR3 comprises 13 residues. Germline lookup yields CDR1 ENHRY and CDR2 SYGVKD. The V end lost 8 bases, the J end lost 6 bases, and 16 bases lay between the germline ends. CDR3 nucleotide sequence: TGTGCCATCGGTTATATGCGGGAGGATGGCTACACCTTC. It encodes CAIGYMREDGYTF.

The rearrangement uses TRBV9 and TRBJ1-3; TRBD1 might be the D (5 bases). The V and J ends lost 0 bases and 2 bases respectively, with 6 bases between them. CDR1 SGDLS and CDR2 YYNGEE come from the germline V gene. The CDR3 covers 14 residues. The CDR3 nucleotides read TGTGCCAGCAGCGTAGAAGGGGCTGGAAACACCATATATTTT. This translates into CASSVEGAGNTIYF. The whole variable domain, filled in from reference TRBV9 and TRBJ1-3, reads DSGVTQTPKHLITATGQRVTLRCSPRSGDLSVYWYQQSLDQGLQFLIQYYNGEERAKGNILERFSAQQFPDLHSELNLSSLELGDSALYFCASSVEGAGNTIYFGEGSWLTVV.

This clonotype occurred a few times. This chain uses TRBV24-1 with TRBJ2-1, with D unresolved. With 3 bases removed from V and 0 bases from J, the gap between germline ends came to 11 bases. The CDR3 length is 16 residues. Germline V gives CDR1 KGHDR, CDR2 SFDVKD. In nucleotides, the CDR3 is TGTGCCACCAGTGATGTGGACGGCCGCTCCTACAATGAGCAGTTCTTC. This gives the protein CATSDVDGRSYNEQFF.

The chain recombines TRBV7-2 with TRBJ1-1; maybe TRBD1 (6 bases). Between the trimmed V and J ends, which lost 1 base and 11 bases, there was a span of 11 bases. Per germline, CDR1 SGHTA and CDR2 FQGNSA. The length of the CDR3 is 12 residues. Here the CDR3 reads CASSLGTGWAFF. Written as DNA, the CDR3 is TGTGCCAGCAGCTTAGGAACAGGGTGGGCTTTCTTT.

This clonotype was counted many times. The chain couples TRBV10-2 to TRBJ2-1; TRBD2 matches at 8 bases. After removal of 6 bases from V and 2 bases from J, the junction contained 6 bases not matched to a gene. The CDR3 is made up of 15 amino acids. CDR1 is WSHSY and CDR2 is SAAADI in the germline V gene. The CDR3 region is CASSVLADPYNEQFF. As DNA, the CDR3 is TGCGCCAGCAGCGTACTAGCGGATCCCTACAATGAGCAGTTCTTC.

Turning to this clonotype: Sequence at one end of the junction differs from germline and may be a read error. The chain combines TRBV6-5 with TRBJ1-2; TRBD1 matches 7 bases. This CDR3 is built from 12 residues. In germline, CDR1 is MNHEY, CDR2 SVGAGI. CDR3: CAGSGQDYGYTF. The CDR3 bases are TGTGCCGGCAGCGGACAGGACTATGGCTACACCTTC.

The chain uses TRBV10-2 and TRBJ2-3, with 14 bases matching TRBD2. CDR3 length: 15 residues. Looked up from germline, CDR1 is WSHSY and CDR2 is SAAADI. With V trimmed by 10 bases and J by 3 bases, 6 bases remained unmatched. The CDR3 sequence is CAIGTSGSMTDTQYF. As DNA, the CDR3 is TGCGCCATTGGGACTAGCGGGAGTATGACAGATACGCAGTATTTT.

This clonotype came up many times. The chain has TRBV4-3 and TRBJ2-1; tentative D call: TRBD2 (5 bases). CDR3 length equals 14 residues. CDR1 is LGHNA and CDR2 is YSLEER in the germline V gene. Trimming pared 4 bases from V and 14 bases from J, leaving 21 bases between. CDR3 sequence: CASSPKPQPVGKFF. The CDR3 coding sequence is TGCGCCAGCAGCCCCAAACCCCAACCCGTCGGGAAGTTCTTC.

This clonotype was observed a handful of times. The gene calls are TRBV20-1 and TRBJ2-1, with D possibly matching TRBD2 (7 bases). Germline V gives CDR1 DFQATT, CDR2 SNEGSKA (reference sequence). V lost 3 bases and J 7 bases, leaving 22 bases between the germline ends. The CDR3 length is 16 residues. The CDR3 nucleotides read TGCAGTGCTAGCAACTTGGGACTATCGGGGGCGAATGAGCAGTTCTTC. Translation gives CSASNLGLSGANEQFF.

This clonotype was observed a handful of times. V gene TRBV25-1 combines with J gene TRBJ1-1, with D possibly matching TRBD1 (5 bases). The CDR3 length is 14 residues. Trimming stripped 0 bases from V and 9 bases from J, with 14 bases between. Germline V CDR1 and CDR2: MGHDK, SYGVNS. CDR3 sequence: CASSEYTLAGKAFF. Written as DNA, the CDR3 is TGTGCCAGCAGTGAATATACGCTGGCAGGGAAAGCTTTCTTT.

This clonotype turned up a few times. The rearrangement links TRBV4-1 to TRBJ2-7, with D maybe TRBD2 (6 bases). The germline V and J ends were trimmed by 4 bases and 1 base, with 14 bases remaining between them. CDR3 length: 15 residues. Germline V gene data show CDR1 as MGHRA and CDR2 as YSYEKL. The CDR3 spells CASSLRRGGSYEQYF. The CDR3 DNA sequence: TGCGCCAGCAGCCTCAGACGAGGAGGGTCCTACGAGCAGTACTTC.

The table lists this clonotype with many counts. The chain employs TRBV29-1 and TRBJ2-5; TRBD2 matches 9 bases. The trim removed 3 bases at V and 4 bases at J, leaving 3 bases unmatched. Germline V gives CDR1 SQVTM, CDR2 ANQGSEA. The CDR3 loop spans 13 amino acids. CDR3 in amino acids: CSVDSGGRETQYF. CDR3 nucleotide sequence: TGCAGCGTTGATAGCGGGGGCAGAGAGACCCAGTACTTC.

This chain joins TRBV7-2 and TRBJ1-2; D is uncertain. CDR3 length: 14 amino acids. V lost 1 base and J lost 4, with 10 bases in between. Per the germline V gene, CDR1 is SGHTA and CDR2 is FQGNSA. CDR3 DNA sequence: TGTGCCAGCAGCTTAGTCCCGGGCAGCTATGGCTACACCTTC. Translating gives CASSLVPGSYGYTF.

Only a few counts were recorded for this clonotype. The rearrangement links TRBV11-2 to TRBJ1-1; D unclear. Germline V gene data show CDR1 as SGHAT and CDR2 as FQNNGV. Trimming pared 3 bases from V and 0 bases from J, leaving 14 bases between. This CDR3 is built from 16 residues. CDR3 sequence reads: CASSFSRSGLNTEAFF. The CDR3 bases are TGTGCCAGCAGCTTTTCCCGATCGGGTCTGAACACTGAAGCTTTCTTT.